These 16 T cell receptor beta chains share one sample of origin, sequenced in a study of blood T cells in healthy people across ages. A J-beta primer mix and a sample-barcoded 5' primer were used in a second PCR of roughly 6 to 12 cycles. TCRdb independently ran MiXCR on the 5' RACE reads; one entry per CDR3 protein. The sample carries some 890,000 distinct CDR3 sequences, 29% recorded once. This same sample was also part of a study on T cells of mothers and their children.

What was sequenced was blood. The receptors derive from a woman in her thirties or forties in good health.

J is TRBJ1-1 and V is TRBV20-1; D might be TRBD1 (6 bases). Trimming shortened V by 4 bases and J by 1 base, and 10 bases separated the two germline ends. The CDR3 has 13 amino acids. Per germline, CDR1 DFQATT and CDR2 SNEGSKA (reference sequence). The CDR3 nucleotides are TGCAGTGCTACCCTGGACAGGAACACTGAAGCTTTCTTT. Protein sequence: CSATLDRNTEAFF.

The V and J genes are TRBV7-2 and TRBJ2-3; no definite D call. From germline, CDR1 is SGHTA and CDR2 FQGNSA. Trimming removed 6 bases from V and 10 bases from J, with 23 bases in between. This CDR3 is 15 amino acids long. CDR3 bases: TGTGCCAGCAGTCGACCGCCTGTCCCGCGTATCGCGCAGTATTTT. Protein: CASSRPPVPRIAQYF.

The chain employs TRBV5-1 and TRBJ1-1; a possible D gene is TRBD1 (6 bases). V was shortened by 5 bases and J by 1 base, with 15 bases between the two germline ends. The germline CDR1 and CDR2 sequences are SGHRS and YFSETQ. The CDR3 sequence is 15 residues long. CDR3 in amino acids: CASSRQPGENTEAFF. The CDR3 region has the DNA TGCGCCAGCAGTCGGCAGCCAGGGGAGAACACTGAAGCTTTCTTT.

This clonotype was observed a handful of times. The chain is built from TRBV24-1 and TRBJ1-2, with D perhaps matching TRBD1 (5 bases). This CDR3 contains 16 residues. CDR1 is KGHDR and CDR2 is SFDVKD in the germline V gene. Deletions cut 4 bases from V and 0 bases from J, with 14 bases between. CDR3 bases: TGTGCCACCAGTGACCGAGACAGCTATTCTAACTATGGCTACACCTTC. It is translated as CATSDRDSYSNYGYTF.

This chain links TRBV4-3 with TRBJ2-3; 8 bases match TRBD2. V gave up 5 bases and J gave up 4 bases; unmatched junction bases: 11. CDR1 and CDR2 from the germline V gene are LGHNA and YSLEER. The CDR3 totals 16 residues. This CDR3 reads CASSKRRGGGSDTQYF. The DNA of the CDR3 is TGCGCCAGCAGCAAGCGTCGGGGCGGGGGGTCAGATACGCAGTATTTT.

Many counts were recorded for this clonotype. The chain carries TRBV6-5 and TRBJ2-7; a possible D gene is TRBD2 (5 bases). The length of the CDR3 is 13 residues. Deletions cut 2 bases from V and 4 bases from J, with 9 bases between. Looked up from germline, CDR1 is MNHEY and CDR2 is SVGAGI. As DNA, the CDR3 is TGTGCCAGCAGTTACGGCCGGGGTTACGAGCAGTACTTC. Its protein product is CASSYGRGYEQYF.

This clonotype was counted many times. The chain links TRBV7-2 to TRBJ2-3; unclear D gene. Germline-derived CDR1 and CDR2 are SGHTA and FQGNSA. The CDR3 has 14 amino acids. Trimming cost V 0 bases and J 2 bases, with 6 bases left between them. The CDR3 sequence: CASSLAKSTDTQYF. DNA of the CDR3: TGTGCCAGCAGCTTAGCGAAGTCCACAGATACGCAGTATTTT.

Remarks on this clonotype: Since a much larger clone is just one base distant, this may be a read error. The chain combines TRBV24-1 with TRBJ2-1; D may be TRBD1 (5 bases). The germline V gene has CDR1 KGHDR and CDR2 SFDVKD. The CDR3 extends over 14 amino acids. Between the trimmed V and J ends, which lost 3 bases and 8 bases, there was a span of 13 bases. As DNA, the CDR3 is TGTGCCACCAGTGATGTGGGGCTTACCGATGAGCAGTTCTTC. Its protein is CATSDVGLTDEQFF.

In regard to this clonotype: This may arise from a read error, as a much more abundant clone is one base away. CDR3 nucleotide sequence: TGTGCCAGCAGTTTTGTACGGGACAGGGACCTTTTCAATCAGCCCCTGCATTTT. The encoded protein is CASSFVRDRDLFNQPLHF. This chain connects TRBV28 to TRBJ1-5; TRBD1 aligns across 9 bases. Germline CDR1 and CDR2: MDHEN and SYDVKM. CDR3 length: 18 amino acids.

This clonotype was observed at least ten times. V gene TRBV3-1 combines with J gene TRBJ2-7, with TRBD2 matching 7 bases. Germline CDR1 reads LGHDT; CDR2 reads YNNKEL (reference sequence). Trimming took 1 base from V and 4 from J; bases not matched to a gene: 7. This CDR3 region has 15 residues. CDR3 region: CASSQGRGKGYEQYF. The CDR3 nucleotides read TGTGCCAGCAGCCAAGGGCGGGGGAAAGGGTACGAGCAGTACTTC.

Note on this clonotype: A read error is possible here, since a much larger clone lies one base away. This rearrangement joins TRBV9 to TRBJ1-5; D is perhaps TRBD1 (5 bases). This CDR3 spans 13 amino acids. Germline CDR1 SGDLS, CDR2 YYNGEE. V lost 0 bases to trimming and J lost 5 bases, with 6 bases between them. CDR3 nucleotides: TGTGCCAGCAGCGTAGGCAGGGATCAGCCCCAGCATTTT. This encodes CASSVGRDQPQHF. Supplemented by reference TRBV9 and TRBJ1-5, the full variable domain reads DSGVTQTPKHLITATGQRVTLRCSPRSGDLSVYWYQQSLDQGLQFLIQYYNGEERAKGNILERFSAQQFPDLHSELNLSSLELGDSALYFCASSVGRDQPQHFGDGTRLSIL.

This clonotype was seen more than once but under ten times. The rearrangement uses TRBV4-2 and TRBJ2-3; TRBD2 aligns across 9 bases. This CDR3 has 17 residues. Germline-derived CDR1 and CDR2 are LGHNA and YNFKEQ. The V segment lost 0 bases and the J segment 3 bases; nucleotides outside the gene matches: 7. CDR3 residues: CASSQDVSGGWTDTQYF. The CDR3 DNA is TGTGCCAGCAGCCAAGATGTGAGCGGGGGGTGGACAGATACGCAGTATTTT.

Note on this clonotype: A read error is possible here, since a much larger clone lies one base away. Because the CDR3 is missing its conserved closing phenylalanine or tryptophan, this is likely a read error. The chain combines TRBV4-1 with TRBJ2-1, with D perhaps TRBD1 (5 bases). Judging by the DNA end, TRBJ2-7 fits better; the J call may be wrong. The CDR3 runs 17 residues. Germline V gene lookup returns CDR1 MGHRA and CDR2 YSYEKL. As DNA, the CDR3 is TGCGCCAGCAGCCAAACCCTTAGCCAAGGGGTATTGGGCGAGCAGTACTTA. This gives the protein CASSQTLSQGVLGEQYL.

V is TRBV4-3 and J is TRBJ2-7; D is undetermined. V lost 0 bases and J lost 4, with 7 bases in between. This CDR3 comprises 13 residues. Germline loops: CDR1 LGHNA, CDR2 YSLEER. CDR3 sequence reads: CASSQERPYEQYF. The CDR3 DNA reads TGCGCCAGCAGCCAAGAGCGTCCTTACGAGCAGTACTTC.

This clonotype was seen more than once but under ten times. The rearrangement links TRBV2 to TRBJ2-1; D might be TRBD2 (8 bases). There are 17 residues in the CDR3. Per the germline V gene, CDR1 is SNHLY and CDR2 is FYNNEI. Trimming left V 7 bases short and J 5 bases short, with 24 bases between. CDR3 residues: CASKGALGTRGNNEQFF. Here the CDR3 DNA reads TGTGCCAGCAAGGGGGCCCTCGGGACTAGAGGAAACAATGAGCAGTTCTTC.

The sample holds many counts of this clonotype. V and J are TRBV9 and TRBJ2-5, with 8 bases aligning to TRBD2. Germline trimming cut 0 bases from V and 0 bases from J; bases unmatched to any gene: 1. The CDR3 runs 15 residues. Per germline, CDR1 SGDLS and CDR2 YYNGEE. The CDR3 sequence is CASSVERGHQETQYF. The CDR3 DNA reads as TGTGCCAGCAGCGTAGAGCGGGGGCACCAAGAGACCCAGTACTTC. Supplemented by reference TRBV9 and TRBJ2-5, the full variable domain reads DSGVTQTPKHLITATGQRVTLRCSPRSGDLSVYWYQQSLDQGLQFLIQYYNGEERAKGNILERFSAQQFPDLHSELNLSSLELGDSALYFCASSVERGHQETQYFGPGTRLLVL.